Listed below are T cell receptor beta chains from one sample, sequenced in a study of shared clonotypes between healthy human individuals. Libraries were prepared by immunoSEQ multiplex PCR; TCRdb keeps only in-frame clonotypes and omits some of them. The sample holds 2 million to 3 million clones, approximately 94% seen once. The specimen sequenced was naive CD4+ T cells from PBMCs. The receptors here all came from a young man in good health. Some clones in this sample may be carry-over from other donors' samples. Each CDR3 is given without its conserved first and last residue.

CDR3	J	V
ASSPGYRGDNQPQH	TRBJ1-5	TRBV18
ASSIETGDYEQF	TRBJ2-1	TRBV19
ARSLAPGPNYEQY	TRBJ2-7	TRBV5-3
ASSFLAGGRTGELF	TRBJ2-2	TRBV11-2
ASSEYVFGKNIQY	TRBJ2-4	TRBV2
ASSRRDLRSEQY	TRBJ2-7	TRBV18
ASSFGLRDSSYNEQF	TRBJ2-1	TRBV11-3
ASSPPAGEAYEQY	TRBJ2-7	TRBV5-1
ASSIGGTRGEKLF	TRBJ1-4	TRBV19
ASSYREGEKLF	TRBJ1-4	TRBV19
ASSFPHIGNEQF	TRBJ2-1	TRBV7-2
ASSYQPLYEQY	TRBJ2-7	TRBV6-7
ASSLVGGQIKETQY	TRBJ2-5	TRBV7-2
ASSLRFTGELF	TRBJ2-2	TRBV7-3
ASSVEGIGNQPQH	TRBJ1-5	TRBV9
ASSFTTPNLYNEQF	TRBJ2-1	TRBV7-9
ASSSGLAANTGELF	TRBJ2-2	TRBV7-6
ASLFLAGVMGEQY	TRBJ2-7	TRBV5-1
AWSVGWRAGGDTEAF	TRBJ1-1	TRBV30
ASSRTGGHQPQH	TRBJ1-5	TRBV19
ASSWDRLYEQY	TRBJ2-7	TRBV7-2
ASRSTAKGETQY	TRBJ2-5	TRBV7-9